The 31 T cell receptor beta chains below were found in one sample sequenced in a study of cytotoxic CD8 clonotypes in ibrutinib-treated CLL. Clones were read by immunoSEQ multiplex PCR, and TCRdb kept only the in-frame ones, dropping some. The profile shows about 120,000 clones, about 58% of them singletons. The source was PBMCs, collected after 24 months of ibrutinib treatment. These receptors originate from a human donor with chronic lymphocytic leukemia.

This chain connects TRBV5-1 to TRBJ2-7; 7 bases are a match to TRBD1. The trim removed 4 bases at V and 7 bases at J, leaving 17 bases unmatched. Germline V lookup: CDR1 SGHRS, CDR2 YFSETQ. The CDR3 is 16 residues long. CDR3 nucleotide sequence: TGCGCCAGCAGCCCAATAACAGGGGCGGAGCGGCTGGAGCAGTACTTC. The encoded protein is CASSPITGAERLEQYF.

The chain joins TRBV5-1 to TRBJ1-4, with D unclear. The CDR3 has 16 amino acids. Germline V lookup: CDR1 SGHRS, CDR2 YFSETQ. Deletions cut 0 bases from V and 4 bases from J, with 13 bases between. The CDR3 DNA is TGCGCCAGCAGCTTGGGTAATGAAGGGTATAATGAAAAACTGTTTTTT. Translated, it gives CASSLGNEGYNEKLFF.

The genes are TRBV5-4 and TRBJ2-7; tentative D call: TRBD1 (5 bases). V lost 4 bases, J lost 1 base, and 12 bases lay in between. The CDR3 loop spans 14 amino acids. The V gene's germline CDR1 is SGHNT and CDR2 YYREEE (reference sequence). DNA for the CDR3: TGTGCCAGCAGCCCCACCCGACAGTCCTACGAGCAGTACTTC. It translates to CASSPTRQSYEQYF.

This clone was detected only a few times. In DNA form, the CDR3 reads TGTGCCAGCTCACCAGACGGGGGGGCCACCGGGGAGCTGTTTTTT. Protein sequence: CASSPDGGATGELFF. The chain is built from TRBV18 and TRBJ2-2, with 8 nucleotides matching TRBD2. The V gene end was trimmed by 2 bases and the J gene end by 4 bases; junction bases not matched to a gene: 3. In germline, CDR1 is KGHSH, CDR2 LQKENI. The CDR3 has 15 amino acids.

The chain recombines TRBV12-5 with TRBJ1-5; TRBD1 agrees at 9 bases. V lost 7 bases and J lost 7; bases outside the gene matches: 8. The CDR3 extends over 14 amino acids. The germline gives CDR1 LGHNT, CDR2 FRNRAP. This CDR3 reads CASALGTGSQPQHF. CDR3 coding DNA: TGTGCTAGTGCCCTTGGGACAGGGAGCCAGCCCCAGCATTTT.

V gene TRBV5-4 combines with J gene TRBJ2-7, with D perhaps matching TRBD1 (6 bases). Looked up from germline, CDR1 is SGHNT and CDR2 is YYREEE (reference sequence). There are 15 residues in the CDR3. V shed 3 bases and J shed 7 bases, with 20 bases lying between them. CDR3 bases: TGTGCCAGCAGCTCCAGCCGGACTCTAAGGGGGGAGCAGTACTTC. Amino acid sequence: CASSSSRTLRGEQYF.

This clone was counted a single time. The DNA for the CDR3 is TGTGCCAGCACCCCGGACAGGGGGTCCGATGGCTACACCTTC. It translates to CASTPDRGSDGYTF. The chain joins TRBV6-5 to TRBJ1-2, with 10 nucleotides matching TRBD1. The CDR3 runs 14 residues. Unmatched junction bases numbered 8, after V lost 7 bases and J lost 6 bases. Germline values: CDR1 MNHEY, CDR2 SVGAGI.

The chain recombines TRBV19 with TRBJ1-5, with 7 nucleotides matching TRBD1. This CDR3 comprises 14 residues. The germline gives CDR1 LNHDA, CDR2 SQIVND (reference sequence). J was trimmed by 4 bases and V by 0 bases; bases with no gene match: 0. The CDR3: CASSIEQGNQPQHF. The CDR3 region has the DNA TGTGCCAGTAGTATAGAACAGGGGAATCAGCCCCAGCATTTT.

The rearrangement joins TRBV7-3 to TRBJ2-7; D could derive from TRBD1 or TRBD2 (6 bases each). There are 14 residues in the CDR3. Germline V lookup: CDR1 SGHTA, CDR2 FQGTGA. The V gene lost 2 bases and the J gene lost 7 bases, with 15 bases spanning the gap. In nucleotides, the CDR3 is TGTGCCAGCAGCTTATTCGGGGGCCCGGAAGAGCAGTACTTC. Translation gives CASSLFGGPEEQYF.

V usage is TRBV5-1 and J usage is TRBJ1-1; D is uncertain. The CDR3 totals 14 residues. The germline V and J ends were trimmed by 4 bases and 0 bases, with 10 bases remaining between them. Germline assignment: CDR1 SGHRS and CDR2 YFSETQ. CDR3 DNA sequence: TGCGCCAGCAGCCTTCGACACGTGAACACTGAAGCTTTCTTT. Protein sequence: CASSLRHVNTEAFF.

The genes are TRBV11-2 and TRBJ1-6; D is perhaps TRBD1 (6 bases). The CDR3 is 15 amino acids. Germline CDR1 reads SGHAT; CDR2 reads FQNNGV. Trimming shortened V by 0 bases and J by 9 bases, and 12 bases separated the two germline ends. The CDR3 reads CASSLEPGATSPLHF. CDR3 DNA sequence: TGTGCCAGCAGCTTAGAACCAGGGGCGACTTCACCCCTCCACTTT.

V gene TRBV19 combines with J gene TRBJ1-5; 7 positions match TRBD1. Looked up from germline, CDR1 is LNHDA and CDR2 is SQIVND (reference sequence). V was clipped by 6 bases and J by 0 bases; unmatched bases: 8. The CDR3 is 16 amino acids. The CDR3 loop is CASSPGQSYSNQPQHF. In nucleotides, the CDR3 is TGTGCCAGTAGCCCGGGACAGTCCTATAGCAATCAGCCCCAGCATTTT.

This chain uses TRBV15 with TRBJ1-5; D uncertain. The CDR3 extends over 14 amino acids. Germline loops: CDR1 LNHNV, CDR2 YYDKDF (reference sequence). Trimming cost V 0 bases and J 5 bases, with 8 bases left between them. The CDR3 is CATSRDSEDQPQHF. The CDR3 region has the DNA TGTGCCACCAGCAGAGATTCTGAGGATCAGCCCCAGCATTTT.

At least ten counts were recorded for this clone. At the DNA level, this CDR3 is encoded by other sequences in the same sample as well. The chain has TRBV7-2 and TRBJ2-2, with TRBD2 matching over 7 bases. The CDR3 length is 13 residues. V dropped 3 bases and J dropped 5; count of bases not matched to a gene: 0. CDR1 is SGHTA, CDR2 FQGNSA, per germline. CDR3 bases: TGTGCCAGCAGCTTGGGAGGGACCGGGGAGCTGTTTTTT. Its translation: CASSLGGTGELFF.

This clone was counted only a few times. This sequence joins TRBV5-1 and TRBJ2-2, with D unresolved. Germline assignment: CDR1 SGHRS and CDR2 YFSETQ. V lost 6 bases, J lost 2 bases, and 11 bases lay in between. The CDR3 is 14 amino acids. Here the CDR3 reads CASKKELNTGELFF. The DNA of the CDR3 is TGCGCCAGCAAAAAGGAATTAAACACCGGGGAGCTGTTTTTT.

This clone was recorded a few times. The gene calls are TRBV6-1 and TRBJ1-6, with unresolved D. CDR3 length equals 14 residues. Looked up from germline, CDR1 is MNHNS and CDR2 is SASEGT. Trimming took 4 bases from V and 6 from J, leaving 10 bases between them. The CDR3 nucleotides read TGTGCCAGCAGTGCATATGATATTAATTCACCCCTCCACTTT. Its translation is CASSAYDINSPLHF.

CDR3 amino acids: CASSPVRGDAGELFF. In nucleotides, the CDR3 is TGTGCCAGCTCACCAGTCAGGGGAGACGCCGGGGAGCTGTTTTTT. This sequence joins TRBV18 and TRBJ2-2; TRBD1 might be the D (6 bases). Germline loops: CDR1 KGHSH, CDR2 LQKENI. V was cut by 2 bases and J by 6 bases, with 13 bases left in between. The CDR3 has 15 residues.

The rearrangement links TRBV30 to TRBJ1-2; D is possibly TRBD1 (6 bases). Deletions cut 4 bases from V and 1 base from J, with 13 bases between. The CDR3 is 14 residues long. Looked up from germline, CDR1 is GTSNPN and CDR2 is SVGIG (reference sequence). The CDR3 sequence: CAWNGGQGNYGYTF. The CDR3 DNA reads TGTGCCTGGAATGGGGGGCAGGGTAACTATGGCTACACCTTC.

This sequence joins TRBV19 and TRBJ2-3; TRBD2 matches at 7 bases. With V trimmed by 3 bases and J by 2 bases, 8 bases remained unmatched. Germline V CDR1 and CDR2: LNHDA, SQIVND (reference sequence). This CDR3 has 16 residues. The CDR3 DNA reads TGTGCCAGTAGTATGTCGGGGGGACTCTCCACAGATACGCAGTATTTT. Translation gives CASSMSGGLSTDTQYF.

This clone occurred once. The chain uses TRBV30 and TRBJ2-1; TRBD2 agrees at 8 bases. V shed 2 bases, J shed 6 bases, and the junction held 6 bases outside the gene matches. The V gene's germline CDR1 is GTSNPN and CDR2 SVGIG (reference sequence). The CDR3 loop spans 14 amino acids. The CDR3: CAWSSGGGSNEQFF. The DNA for the CDR3 is TGTGCCTGGAGTTCGGGCGGGGGGTCCAATGAGCAGTTCTTC.

The rearrangement links TRBV29-1 to TRBJ2-3; D gene unclear. From germline, CDR1 is SQVTM and CDR2 ANQGSEA. Trimming took 1 base from V and 2 from J, leaving 7 bases between them. This CDR3 contains 13 residues. CDR3 DNA sequence: TGCAGCGTTGAAGGGGCGGCCACAGATACGCAGTATTTT. Residues: CSVEGAATDTQYF.

A single count supports this clone. This rearrangement joins TRBV2 to TRBJ2-7; either TRBD1 or TRBD2 may fit D (5 bases each). Trimming removed 5 bases at V and 0 bases at J, with 11 bases between. CDR1 SNHLY and CDR2 FYNNEI come from the germline V gene. The CDR3 covers 14 residues. As DNA, the CDR3 is TGTGCCAGCAGTCTGGGACCGAGCTCCTACGAGCAGTACTTC. This translates into CASSLGPSSYEQYF.

The chain joins TRBV18 to TRBJ2-5; tentatively, D is TRBD2 (7 bases). Trimming took 1 base from V and 3 from J, leaving 12 bases between them. Germline loops: CDR1 KGHSH, CDR2 LQKENI. The CDR3 runs 15 residues. CDR3 sequence: CASSPRGGVEETQYF. The CDR3 DNA sequence: TGTGCCAGCTCACCACGAGGGGGGGTAGAAGAGACCCAGTACTTC.

The chain carries TRBV7-3 and TRBJ2-3; 12 bases line up with TRBD2. Germline V CDR1 and CDR2: SGHTA, FQGTGA. V dropped 4 bases and J dropped 7; count of bases not matched to a gene: 9. The CDR3 runs 16 residues. The CDR3 DNA reads as TGTGCCAGCAGCTCCCTAGCGGGGGGGCAAAAGAATACGCAGTATTTT. Residues: CASSSLAGGQKNTQYF.

This clone occurred many times. The V gene is TRBV27, the J gene TRBJ1-5; 9 positions agree with TRBD1. J was trimmed by 4 bases and V by 5 bases; bases with no gene match: 9. The germline CDR1 and CDR2 sequences are MNHEY and SMNVEV (reference sequence). CDR3 length: 16 amino acids. CDR3 sequence reads: CASSLGTGPPNQPQHF. The CDR3 DNA reads as TGTGCCAGCAGTCTAGGGACAGGGCCACCTAATCAGCCCCAGCATTTT.

DNA for the CDR3: TGTGCCAGCAGCTTCACTACTAGAGTTTGGGGGACCGGGGAGCTGTTTTTT. Translated: CASSFTTRVWGTGELFF. The chain recombines TRBV5-4 with TRBJ2-2; D could derive from TRBD1 or TRBD2 (5 bases each). V dropped 2 bases and J dropped 5 bases, with 19 bases sitting between them. The length of the CDR3 is 17 residues. Germline-derived CDR1 and CDR2 are SGHNT and YYREEE (reference sequence).

This chain links TRBV5-1 with TRBJ2-3, with D possibly TRBD1 on 5 matching bases. This CDR3 comprises 13 residues. V was clipped by 5 bases and J by 5 bases, with 12 bases between them. Germline values: CDR1 SGHRS, CDR2 YFSETQ. The CDR3 DNA follows: TGCGCCAGCAGTCAGGGTTTGGGAGATACGCAGTATTTT. The encoded protein is CASSQGLGDTQYF.

The rearrangement links TRBV28 to TRBJ2-1; TRBD2 matches 8 bases. Germline V gene sequence: CDR1 MDHEN, CDR2 SYDVKM. The CDR3 has 13 residues. V trimming: 10 bases; J trimming: 8 bases; junction bases outside the gene matches: 10. CDR3 region: CATVAGTRDEQFF. The CDR3, as DNA: TGTGCCACCGTAGCGGGGACTCGAGATGAGCAGTTCTTC.

This chain connects TRBV29-1 to TRBJ2-7; 8 positions match TRBD1. The CDR3 length is 11 residues. CDR1 is SQVTM, CDR2 ANQGSEA, per germline. V shed 5 bases and J 6 bases; nucleotides not matched to a gene: 3. Written as DNA, the CDR3 is TGCAGCGTTAGACAGGGGAGCGAGCAGTACTTC. Its translation: CSVRQGSEQYF.

The genes are TRBV7-9 and TRBJ2-1, with 9 bases fitting TRBD1. V shed 7 bases, J shed 3 bases, and the junction held 10 bases outside the gene matches. CDR1 and CDR2 (germline): SEHNR, FQNEAQ (reference sequence). The CDR3 consists of 16 residues. The CDR3 here is CASTQGAGALYNEQFF. Here the CDR3 DNA reads TGTGCCAGCACACAGGGGGCGGGAGCACTCTACAATGAGCAGTTCTTC.

V gene TRBV4-1 combines with J gene TRBJ1-5; D call uncertain. In germline, CDR1 is MGHRA, CDR2 YSYEKL. This CDR3 spans 14 amino acids. V lost 4 bases and J lost 4, with 11 bases in between. The chain's CDR3 is CASSPSSINQPQHF. The CDR3 DNA follows: TGCGCCAGCAGCCCCAGCAGCATTAATCAGCCCCAGCATTTT.